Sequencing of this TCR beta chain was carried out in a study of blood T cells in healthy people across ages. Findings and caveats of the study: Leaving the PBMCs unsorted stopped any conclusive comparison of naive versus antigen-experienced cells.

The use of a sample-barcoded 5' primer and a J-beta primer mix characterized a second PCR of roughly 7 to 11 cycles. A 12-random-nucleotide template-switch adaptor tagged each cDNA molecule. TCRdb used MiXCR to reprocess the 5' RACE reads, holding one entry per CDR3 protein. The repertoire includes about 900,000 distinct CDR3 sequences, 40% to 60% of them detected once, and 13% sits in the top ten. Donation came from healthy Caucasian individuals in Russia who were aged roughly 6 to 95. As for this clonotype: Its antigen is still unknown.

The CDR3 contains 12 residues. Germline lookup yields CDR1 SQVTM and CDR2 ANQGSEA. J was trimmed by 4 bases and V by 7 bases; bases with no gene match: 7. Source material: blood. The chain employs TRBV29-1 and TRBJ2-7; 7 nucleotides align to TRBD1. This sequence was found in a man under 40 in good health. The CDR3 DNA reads TGCAGCGGATTCACAGGGGAGTACGAGCAGTACTTC. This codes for CSGFTGEYEQYF.